The clone carrying this TCR beta chain was detected ten times or more. Antigen unknown. Co-extraction of both nucleic acids (RNA and DNA) used about 20-33 mg of unsorted bulk tissue. V was cut by 0 bases and J by 9 bases, with 9 bases left in between. CDR1 ENHRY and CDR2 SYGVKD come from the germline V gene. This CDR3 is built from 12 residues. A constant-region primer primed TCR beta cDNA synthesis from roughly 520 ng of total RNA. Sequencing libraries for TCR beta derived from three nested multiplex PCR rounds that used slightly modified ARM-PCR. The study ran its first two PCR rounds for 9 to 10 cycles each, using TRBV1-TRBV30 forward primers and a C-beta reverse primer. TCRdb analysed the multiplex PCR reads with MiXCR anew, one entry per CDR3 protein. Of just under 55,000 distinct CDR3 sequences in the sample, about three quarters were seen once. This sample was included in a study of tumor-infiltrating lymphocytes in primary liver carcinoma. Study as a whole: Roughly 3.65 to 7.5 million productive TCRbeta reads were obtained per sample, with similar numbers across tissue types.

Study observations and caveats: Only about 8-24% of top clones were detected in each of the five tumor regions.

This sequence was found in a man between 35 and 55 years old with primary liver carcinoma and hepatitis B virus infection. The chain combines TRBV10-3 with TRBJ2-7; no firm D call. The specimen was liver tumor tissue from sampling region 2. Subset given: tumor region T2, inferior pole. This chain's CDR3 is CAISESADAQYF. DNA for the CDR3: TGTGCCATCAGTGAGTCGGCGGACGCGCAGTACTTC.